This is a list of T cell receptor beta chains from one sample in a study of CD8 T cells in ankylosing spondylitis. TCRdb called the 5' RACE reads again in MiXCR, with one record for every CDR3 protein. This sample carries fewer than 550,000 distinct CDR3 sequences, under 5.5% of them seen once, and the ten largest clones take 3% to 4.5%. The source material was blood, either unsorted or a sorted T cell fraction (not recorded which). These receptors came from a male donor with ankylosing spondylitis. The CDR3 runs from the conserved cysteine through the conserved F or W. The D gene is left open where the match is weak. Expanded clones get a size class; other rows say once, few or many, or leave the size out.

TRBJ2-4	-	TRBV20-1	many	CSARDPGRAKNIQYF	TGCAGTGCTAGAGATCCAGGGAGAGCCAAAAACATTCAGTACTTC
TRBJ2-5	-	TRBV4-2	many	CASRGPETQYF	TGTGCCAGCAGAGGTCCAGAGACCCAGTACTTC
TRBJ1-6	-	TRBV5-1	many	CASSLGEGYSPLHF	TGCGCCAGCAGCTTGGGGGAGGGATATTCACCCCTCCACTTT
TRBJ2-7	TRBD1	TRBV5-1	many	CASSLVTGAFAYEQYF	TGCGCCAGCAGCTTGGTTACAGGGGCCTTTGCCTACGAGCAGTACTTC
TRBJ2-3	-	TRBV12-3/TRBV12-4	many	CASSLGRSTTDTQYF	TGTGCCAGCAGTTTAGGCCGCAGTACCACAGATACGCAGTATTTT
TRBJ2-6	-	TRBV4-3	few	CASSQVRGALSGANVLTF	TGCGCCAGCAGCCAAGTTCGGGGGGCGTTATCTGGGGCCAACGTCCTGACTTTC
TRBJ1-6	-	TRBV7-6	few	CASSLEGSYNSPLHF	TGTGCCAGCAGCTTGGAAGGATCCTATAATTCACCCCTCCACTTT
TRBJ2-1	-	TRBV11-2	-	CASSTPGTPTYNEQFF	TGTGCCAGCAGCACCCCCGGGACCCCTACCTACAATGAGCAGTTCTTC
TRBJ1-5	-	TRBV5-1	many	CASSLAGHSNQPQHF	TGCGCCAGCAGCTTGGCTGGACATAGCAATCAGCCCCAGCATTTT
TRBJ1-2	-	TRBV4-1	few	CASSPHLRGDYGYTF	TGCGCCAGCAGCCCACACCTGAGGGGGGACTATGGCTACACCTTC
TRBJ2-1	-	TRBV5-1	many	CASSPRAPEAYNEQFF	TGCGCCAGCAGCCCCCGGGCCCCCGAGGCCTACAATGAGCAGTTCTTC
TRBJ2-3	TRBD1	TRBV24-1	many	CATSDPTGAARADTQYF	TGTGCCACCAGTGATCCGACAGGGGCAGCAAGGGCAGATACGCAGTATTTT
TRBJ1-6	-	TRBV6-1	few	CASSDDANSPLHF	TGTGCCAGCAGTGACGACGCGAATTCACCCCTCCACTTT
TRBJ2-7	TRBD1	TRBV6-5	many	CASITTGGGYEQYF	TGTGCCAGCATTACGACAGGGGGCGGGTACGAGCAGTACTTC
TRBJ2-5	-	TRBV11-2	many	CASSESWGRFQETQYF	TGTGCCAGCAGCGAATCCTGGGGGCGCTTCCAAGAGACCCAGTACTTC
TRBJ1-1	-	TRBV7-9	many	CASSRVGTEAFF	TGTGCCAGCAGCCGGGTGGGCACTGAAGCTTTCTTT
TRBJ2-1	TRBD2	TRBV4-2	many	CASSQDPSGDYNEQFF	TGTGCCAGCAGCCAAGATCCTAGCGGGGATTACAATGAGCAGTTCTTC
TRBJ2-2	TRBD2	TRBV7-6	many	CASSLVAPGLAGTGELFF	TGTGCCAGCAGCTTAGTGGCACCGGGACTAGCGGGAACCGGGGAGCTGTTTTTT
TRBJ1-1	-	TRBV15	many	CATSRDFGGRNTEAFF	TGTGCCACCAGCAGAGATTTTGGGGGACGGAACACTGAAGCTTTCTTT
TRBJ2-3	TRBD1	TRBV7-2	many	CASSLVVGTGTDTQYF	TGTGCCAGCAGCTTAGTAGTCGGGACAGGGACAGATACGCAGTATTTT
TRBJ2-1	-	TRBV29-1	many	CSVDRWQYPNNEQFF	TGCAGCGTTGATAGGTGGCAGTACCCAAACAATGAGCAGTTCTTC
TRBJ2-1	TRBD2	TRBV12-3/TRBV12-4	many	CASSLGLAGGDNEQFF	TGTGCCAGCAGTTTAGGACTAGCGGGAGGCGACAATGAGCAGTTCTTC
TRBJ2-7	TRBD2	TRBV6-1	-	CASSSRGGGAFSHEQYF	TGTGCCAGCAGCTCCCGTGGCGGGGGGGCCTTTAGTCACGAGCAGTACTTC
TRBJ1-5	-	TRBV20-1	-	CSARATSNQPQHF	TGCAGTGCTAGAGCAACCAGCAATCAGCCCCAGCATTTT
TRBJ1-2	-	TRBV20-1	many	CSANRNYGYTF	TGCAGTGCTAACCGAAACTATGGCTACACCTTC
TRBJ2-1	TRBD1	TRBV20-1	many	CSARGRDRGLYEQFF	TGCAGTGCTAGAGGCCGGGACAGGGGGCTTTATGAGCAGTTCTTC
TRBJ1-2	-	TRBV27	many	CASSPESVYGYTF	TGTGCCAGCTCCCCCGAGAGCGTCTATGGCTACACCTTC
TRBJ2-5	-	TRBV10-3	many	CAISELESAGEETQYF	TGTGCCATCAGTGAGTTAGAATCGGCTGGAGAGGAGACCCAGTACTTC
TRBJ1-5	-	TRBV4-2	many	CASSQEGLGVNQPQHF	TGTGCCAGCAGCCAAGAGGGTCTGGGGGTCAATCAGCCCCAGCATTTT
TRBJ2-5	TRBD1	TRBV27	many	CASSLRGQTQETQYF	TGTGCCAGCAGTTTACGGGGACAGACCCAAGAGACCCAGTACTTC
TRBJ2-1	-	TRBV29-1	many	CSVVPSANNNEQFF	TGCAGCGTTGTTCCCAGCGCGAACAACAATGAGCAGTTCTTC
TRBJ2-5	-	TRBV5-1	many	CASSLAPPEETQYF	TGCGCCAGCAGCTTGGCCCCACCCGAGGAGACCCAGTACTTC
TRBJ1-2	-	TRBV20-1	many	CSAQGRRIDYGYTF	TGCAGTGCTCAAGGCCGGCGGATAGACTATGGCTACACCTTC
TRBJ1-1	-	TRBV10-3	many	CAIRDSNTEAFF	TGTGCCATCAGGGACTCCAACACTGAAGCTTTCTTT
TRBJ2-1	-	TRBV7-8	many	CASSLALENNEQFF	TGTGCCAGCAGCTTAGCGCTGGAGAACAATGAGCAGTTCTTC
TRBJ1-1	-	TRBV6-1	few	CASSAHDRSTEAFF	TGTGCCAGCAGTGCCCATGACAGATCTACTGAAGCTTTCTTT
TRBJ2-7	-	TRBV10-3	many	CATATYEGQYF	TGTGCCACCGCTACCTACGAAGGGCAGTACTTC
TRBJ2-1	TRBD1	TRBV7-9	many	CASRPRDRVLNEQFF	TGTGCCAGCAGGCCGAGGGACAGGGTGTTGAATGAGCAGTTCTTC
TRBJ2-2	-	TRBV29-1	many	CSGTPMGGGELFF	TGCAGCGGGACTCCGATGGGGGGCGGGGAGCTGTTTTTT
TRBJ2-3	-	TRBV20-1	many	CSADSPVAQYF	TGCAGTGCTGACTCCCCTGTCGCGCAGTATTTT
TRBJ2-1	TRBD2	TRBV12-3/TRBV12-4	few	CASSSGTSWYNEQFF	TGTGCCAGCAGTAGCGGGACTAGCTGGTACAATGAGCAGTTCTTC
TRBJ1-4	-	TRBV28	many	CASVDTLNEKLFF	TGTGCCAGCGTCGACACCCTTAATGAAAAACTGTTTTTT
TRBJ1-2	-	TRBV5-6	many	CASSFLSGYGYTF	TGTGCCAGCAGCTTTCTTTCGGGCTATGGCTACACCTTC
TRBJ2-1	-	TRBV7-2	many	CASSLDGNNEQFF	TGTGCCAGCAGCTTAGATGGGAACAATGAGCAGTTCTTC
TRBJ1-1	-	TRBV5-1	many	CASSLFRGNTEAFF	TGCGCCAGCAGCCTCTTCAGGGGGAACACTGAAGCTTTCTTT
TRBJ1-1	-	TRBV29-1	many	CSATPRIMNTEAFF	TGCAGCGCCACCCCCAGGATCATGAACACTGAAGCTTTCTTT
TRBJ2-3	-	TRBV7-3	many	CASSFRSGVDTQYF	TGTGCCAGCAGCTTCAGAAGTGGGGTGGATACGCAGTATTTT
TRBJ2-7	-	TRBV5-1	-	CASSPDPQYEQYF	TGCGCCAGCAGCCCCGACCCCCAATACGAGCAGTACTTC
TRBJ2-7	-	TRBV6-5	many	CASSYLRDESYEQYF	TGTGCCAGCAGTTACTTAAGGGACGAATCCTACGAGCAGTACTTC